This TCR beta chain was observed in a study of T cell changes during pregnancy in multiple sclerosis (dated by TCRdb to the late 2010s). Turning to the overall study: Changes in the T cell repertoire over the course of pregnancy were examined in this study in women with multiple sclerosis.

At the junction V is shortened by 5 bases and J by 3 bases, with 14 bases in between. CDR1 and CDR2, per the germline V gene (reference sequence), are SGHNT and YYREEE. The CDR3 measures 14 amino acids from cysteine to phenylalanine. Only CDR3 DNA is held: 42 bases, read in frame from base 1. A remark on this clone: Its antigen target is currently unknown. Base quality data are lacking; no much larger clone is found one base away.

To prepare the library, the immunoSEQ multiplex PCR assay was applied. TCRdb provides this immuneACCESS table in a form limited to in-frame rearrangements. Some clones are lacking; in checked studies, under half of them reflect an unresolved V gene, and why the rest are absent is not known. Counted in this sample were about 69,000 clones; roughly 93% of them appeared once. The biggest ten clones account for more than 1.3% of the sample. This TCR was sampled from a female donor with multiple sclerosis, enrolled in a pregnancy study. The V and J genes are TRBV5-4 and TRBJ2-5; the D gene remains uncertain. The specimen comprised peripheral blood, sampled in the third trimester of pregnancy. The CDR3 corresponds to CASSPSAVKETQYF. The sequence in DNA is TGTGCCAGCAGTCCTTCGGCGGTAAAAGAGACCCAGTACTTC.